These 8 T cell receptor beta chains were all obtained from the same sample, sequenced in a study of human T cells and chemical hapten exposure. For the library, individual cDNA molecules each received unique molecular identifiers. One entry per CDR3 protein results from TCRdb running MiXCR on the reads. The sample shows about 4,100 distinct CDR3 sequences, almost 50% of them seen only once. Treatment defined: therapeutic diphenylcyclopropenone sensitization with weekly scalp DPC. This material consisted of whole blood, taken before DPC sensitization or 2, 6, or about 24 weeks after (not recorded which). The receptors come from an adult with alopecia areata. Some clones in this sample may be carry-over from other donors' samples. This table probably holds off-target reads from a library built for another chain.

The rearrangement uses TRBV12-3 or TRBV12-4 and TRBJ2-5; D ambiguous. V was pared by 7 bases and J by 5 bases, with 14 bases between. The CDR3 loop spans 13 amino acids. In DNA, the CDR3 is TGTGCCAGCAAATACGGGCGGCAGGAGACCCAGTACTTC. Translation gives CASKYGRQETQYF.

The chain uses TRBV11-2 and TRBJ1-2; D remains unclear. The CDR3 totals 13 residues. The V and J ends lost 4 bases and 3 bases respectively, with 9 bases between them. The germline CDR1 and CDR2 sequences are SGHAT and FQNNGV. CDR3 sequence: CASSSSTDYGYTF. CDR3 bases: TGTGCCAGCAGCTCATCCACAGACTATGGCTACACCTTC.

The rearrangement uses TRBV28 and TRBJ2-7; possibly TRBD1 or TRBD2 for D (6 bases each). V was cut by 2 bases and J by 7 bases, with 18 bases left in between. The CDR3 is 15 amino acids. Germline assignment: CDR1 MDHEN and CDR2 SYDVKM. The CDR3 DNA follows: TGTGCCAGCAGTTTACCGGGATGGGGGGCGCGAGAGCAGTACTTC. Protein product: CASSLPGWGAREQYF.

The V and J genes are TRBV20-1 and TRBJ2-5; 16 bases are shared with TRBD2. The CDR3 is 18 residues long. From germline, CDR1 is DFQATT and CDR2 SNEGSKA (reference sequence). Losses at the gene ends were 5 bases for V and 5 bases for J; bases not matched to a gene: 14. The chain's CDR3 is CSAWTVGTSGRADETQYF. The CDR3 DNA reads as TGCAGTGCTTGGACAGTCGGGACTAGCGGGAGGGCCGATGAGACCCAGTACTTC.

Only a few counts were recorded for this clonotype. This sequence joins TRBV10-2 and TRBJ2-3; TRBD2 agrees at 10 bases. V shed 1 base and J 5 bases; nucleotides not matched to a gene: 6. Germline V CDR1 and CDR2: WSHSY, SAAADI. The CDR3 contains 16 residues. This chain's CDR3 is CASSELGLAKRDTQYF. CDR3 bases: TGCGCCAGCAGTGAGTTGGGACTAGCGAAACGAGATACGCAGTATTTT.

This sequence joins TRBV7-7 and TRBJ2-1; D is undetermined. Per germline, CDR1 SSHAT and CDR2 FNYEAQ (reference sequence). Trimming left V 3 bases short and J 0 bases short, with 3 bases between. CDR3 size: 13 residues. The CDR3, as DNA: TGTGCCAGCAGCTTGGACTCCTACAATGAGCAGTTCTTC. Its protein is CASSLDSYNEQFF.

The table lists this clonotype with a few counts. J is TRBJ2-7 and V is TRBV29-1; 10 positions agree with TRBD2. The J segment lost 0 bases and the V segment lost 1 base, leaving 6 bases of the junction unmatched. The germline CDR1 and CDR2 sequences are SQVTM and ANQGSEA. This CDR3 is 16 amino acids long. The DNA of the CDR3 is TGCAGCGTTGAAGCGGGCAGGACTAGCGGCTCCTACGAGCAGTACTTC. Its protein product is CSVEAGRTSGSYEQYF.

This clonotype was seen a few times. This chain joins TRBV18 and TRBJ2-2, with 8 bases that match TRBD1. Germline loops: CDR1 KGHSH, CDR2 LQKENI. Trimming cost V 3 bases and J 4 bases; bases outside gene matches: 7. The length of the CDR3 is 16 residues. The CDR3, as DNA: TGTGCCAGCTCACCGGCCCACGGACAGGGCACCGGGGAGCTGTTTTTT. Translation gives CASSPAHGQGTGELFF.